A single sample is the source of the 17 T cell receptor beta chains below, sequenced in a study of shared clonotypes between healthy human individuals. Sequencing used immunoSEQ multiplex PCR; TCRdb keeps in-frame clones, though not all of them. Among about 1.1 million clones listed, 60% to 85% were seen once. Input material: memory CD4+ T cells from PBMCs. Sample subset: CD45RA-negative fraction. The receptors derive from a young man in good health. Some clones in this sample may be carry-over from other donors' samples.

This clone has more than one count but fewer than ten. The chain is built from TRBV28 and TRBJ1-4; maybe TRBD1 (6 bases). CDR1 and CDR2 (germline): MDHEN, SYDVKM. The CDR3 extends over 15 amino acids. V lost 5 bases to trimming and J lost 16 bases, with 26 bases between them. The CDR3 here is CASSASGTKYGRTFF. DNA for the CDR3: TGTGCCAGCAGTGCCTCCGGGACAAAGTATGGAAGGACGTTTTTT.

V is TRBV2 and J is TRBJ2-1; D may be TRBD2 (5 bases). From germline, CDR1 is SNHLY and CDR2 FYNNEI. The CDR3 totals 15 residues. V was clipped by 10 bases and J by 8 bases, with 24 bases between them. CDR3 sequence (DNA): TGTGCCACCGCCCGAGCTAGCTCGAGGGCTGATGAGCAGTTCTTC. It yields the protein CATARASSRADEQFF.

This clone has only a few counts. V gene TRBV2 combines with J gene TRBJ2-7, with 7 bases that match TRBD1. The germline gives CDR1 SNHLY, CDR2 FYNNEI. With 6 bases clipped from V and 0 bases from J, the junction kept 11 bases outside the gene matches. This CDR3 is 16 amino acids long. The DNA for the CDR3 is TGTGCCAGCAGCAGTAACCACAGGGGTAGCTCCTACGAGCAGTACTTC. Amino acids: CASSSNHRGSSYEQYF.

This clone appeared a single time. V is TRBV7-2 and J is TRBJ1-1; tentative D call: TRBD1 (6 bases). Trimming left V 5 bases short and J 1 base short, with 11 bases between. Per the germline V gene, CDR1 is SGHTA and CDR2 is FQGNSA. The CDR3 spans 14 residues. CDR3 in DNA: TGTGCCAGCAGCGCTACAGGGAAGAACACTGAAGCTTTCTTT. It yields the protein CASSATGKNTEAFF.

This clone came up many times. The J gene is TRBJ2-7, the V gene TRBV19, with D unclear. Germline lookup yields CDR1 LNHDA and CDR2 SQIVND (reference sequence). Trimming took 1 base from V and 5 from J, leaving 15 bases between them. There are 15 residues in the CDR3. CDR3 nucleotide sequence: TGTGCCAGTAGTATAGGGTTGGTGGGATCTAACGAGCAGTACTTC. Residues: CASSIGLVGSNEQYF. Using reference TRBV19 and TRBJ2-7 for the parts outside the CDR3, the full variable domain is DGGITQSPKYLFRKEGQNVTLSCEQNLNHDAMYWYRQDPGQGLRLIYYSQIVNDFQKGDIAEGYSVSREKKESFPLTVTSAQKNPTAFYLCASSIGLVGSNEQYFGPGTRLTVT.

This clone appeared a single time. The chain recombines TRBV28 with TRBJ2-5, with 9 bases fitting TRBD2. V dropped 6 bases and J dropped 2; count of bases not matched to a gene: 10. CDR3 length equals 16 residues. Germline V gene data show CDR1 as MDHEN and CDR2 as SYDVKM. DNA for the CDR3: TGTGCCAGCAGCCCCACCCGACTAGCGGTTCAAGAGACCCAGTACTTC. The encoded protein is CASSPTRLAVQETQYF. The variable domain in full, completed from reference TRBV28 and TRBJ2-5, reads DVKVTQSSRYLVKRTGEKVFLECVQDMDHENMFWYRQDPGLGLRLIYFSYDVKMKEKGDIPEGYSVSREKKERFSLILESASTNQTSMYLCASSPTRLAVQETQYFGPGTRLLVL.

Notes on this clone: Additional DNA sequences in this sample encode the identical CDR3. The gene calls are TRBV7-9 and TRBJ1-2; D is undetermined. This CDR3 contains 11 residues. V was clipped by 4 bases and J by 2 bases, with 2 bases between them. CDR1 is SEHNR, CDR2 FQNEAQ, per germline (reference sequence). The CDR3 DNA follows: TGTGCCAGCAGCTCAAACTATGGCTACACCTTC. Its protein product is CASSSNYGYTF. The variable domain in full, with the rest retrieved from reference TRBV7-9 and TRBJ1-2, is DTGVSQNPRHKITKRGQNVTFRCDPISEHNRLYWYRQTLGQGPEFLTYFQNEAQLEKSRLLSDRFSAERPKGSFSTLEIQRTEQGDSAMYLCASSSNYGYTFGSGTRLTVV.

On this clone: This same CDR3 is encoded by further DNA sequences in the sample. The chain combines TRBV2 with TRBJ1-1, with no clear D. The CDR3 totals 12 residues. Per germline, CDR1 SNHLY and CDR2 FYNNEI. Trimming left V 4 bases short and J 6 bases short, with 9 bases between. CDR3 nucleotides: TGTGCCAGCAGTGGTCAAGGCCCTGAAGCTTTCTTT. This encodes CASSGQGPEAFF.

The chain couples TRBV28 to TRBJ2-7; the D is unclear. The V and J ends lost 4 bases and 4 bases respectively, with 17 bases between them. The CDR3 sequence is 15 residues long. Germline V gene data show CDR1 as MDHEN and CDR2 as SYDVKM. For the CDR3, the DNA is TGTGCCAGCAGTTCCCCTTTTTCGGGTTTGTACGAGCAGTACTTC. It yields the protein CASSSPFSGLYEQYF.

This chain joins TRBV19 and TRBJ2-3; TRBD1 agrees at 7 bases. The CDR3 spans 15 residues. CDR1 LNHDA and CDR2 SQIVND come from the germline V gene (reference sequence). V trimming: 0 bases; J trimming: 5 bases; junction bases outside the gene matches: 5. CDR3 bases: TGTGCCAGTAGTATAGAGACAGGGATCGGAGATACGCAGTATTTT. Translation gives CASSIETGIGDTQYF.

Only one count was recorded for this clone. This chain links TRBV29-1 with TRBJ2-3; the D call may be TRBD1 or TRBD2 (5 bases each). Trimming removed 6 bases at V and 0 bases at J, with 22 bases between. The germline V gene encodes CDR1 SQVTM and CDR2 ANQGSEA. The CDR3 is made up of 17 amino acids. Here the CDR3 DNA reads TGCAGCGTCTTGAAAAGGCCAGGGTGGGGGAGCACAGATACGCAGTATTTT. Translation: CSVLKRPGWGSTDTQYF.

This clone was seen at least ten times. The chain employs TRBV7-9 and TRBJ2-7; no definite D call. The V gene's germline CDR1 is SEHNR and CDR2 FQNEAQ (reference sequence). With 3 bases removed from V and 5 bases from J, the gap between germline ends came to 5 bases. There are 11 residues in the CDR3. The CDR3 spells CASSFFDEQYF. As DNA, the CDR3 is TGTGCCAGCAGCTTCTTTGACGAGCAGTACTTC.

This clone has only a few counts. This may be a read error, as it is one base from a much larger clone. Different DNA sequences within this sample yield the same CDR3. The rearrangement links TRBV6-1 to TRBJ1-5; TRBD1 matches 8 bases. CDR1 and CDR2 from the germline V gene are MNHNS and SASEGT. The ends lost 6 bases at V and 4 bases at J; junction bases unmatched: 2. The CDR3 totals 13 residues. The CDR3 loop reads CASRGTGNQPQHF. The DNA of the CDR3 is TGTGCCAGCAGGGGGACAGGTAATCAGCCCCAGCATTTT.

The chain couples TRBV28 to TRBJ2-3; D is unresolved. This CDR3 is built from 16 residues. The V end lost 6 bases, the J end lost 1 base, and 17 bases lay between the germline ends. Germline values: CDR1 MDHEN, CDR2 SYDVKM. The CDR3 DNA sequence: TGTGCCAGCAGAACGTTTTCCGGTGCAGGCACAGATACGCAGTATTTT. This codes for CASRTFSGAGTDTQYF.

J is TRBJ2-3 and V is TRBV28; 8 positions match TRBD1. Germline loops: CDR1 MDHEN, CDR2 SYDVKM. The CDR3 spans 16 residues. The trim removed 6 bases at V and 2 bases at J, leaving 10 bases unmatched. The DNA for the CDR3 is TGTGCCAGCAGCAGCCCCCGGGGACAGGCCACAGATACGCAGTATTTT. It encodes CASSSPRGQATDTQYF. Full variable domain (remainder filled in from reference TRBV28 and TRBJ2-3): DVKVTQSSRYLVKRTGEKVFLECVQDMDHENMFWYRQDPGLGLRLIYFSYDVKMKEKGDIPEGYSVSREKKERFSLILESASTNQTSMYLCASSSPRGQATDTQYFGPGTRLTVL.

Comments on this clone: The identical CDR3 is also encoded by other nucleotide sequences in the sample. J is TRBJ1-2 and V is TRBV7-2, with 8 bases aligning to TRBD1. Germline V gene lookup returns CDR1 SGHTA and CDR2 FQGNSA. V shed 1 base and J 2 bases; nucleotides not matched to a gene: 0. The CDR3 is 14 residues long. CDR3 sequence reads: CASSLGQGNYGYTF. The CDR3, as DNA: TGTGCCAGCAGCTTAGGACAGGGGAACTATGGCTACACCTTC.

In DNA form, the CDR3 reads TGTGCCAGCAGCTCTCAGGGGGCTACTAATGAAAAACTGTTTTTT. It encodes CASSSQGATNEKLFF. The V and J genes are TRBV9 and TRBJ1-4; 8 nucleotides match TRBD1. There are 15 residues in the CDR3. J gave up 2 bases and V 4 bases, and 4 bases lay outside the gene matches. Germline-derived CDR1 and CDR2 are SGDLS and YYNGEE.